A single sample is the source of the 6 T cell receptor beta chains below, sequenced in a study of blood T cell repertoires in COVID-19. Profiled with immunoSEQ multiplex PCR; TCRdb holds only in-frame clones, not every one. In the table there are about 180,000 clones, 80% to 85% of which are singletons. Material: peripheral blood. The receptors originated from a woman aged 40 to 50 with COVID-19, enrolled during active disease.

The chain joins TRBV21-1 to TRBJ1-6; the table gives TRBD1 as D, unverified against the DNA. TRBV21-1 is designated a pseudogene. The CDR3 length is 15 residues. CDR3 in amino acids: CASSKGRGNNSPLHF. The CDR3 nucleotides are TGTGCCAGCAGCAAGGGTAGGGGAAATAATTCACCCCTCCACTTT.

The rearrangement uses TRBV18 and TRBJ2-3, with 12 bases lining up with TRBD2. Per germline, CDR1 KGHSH and CDR2 LQKENI. This CDR3 spans 15 amino acids. Unmatched junction bases numbered 7, after V lost 6 bases and J lost 6 bases. CDR3 nucleotides: TGTGCCAGCTCCCCTACTAGCGGGAGGATGGATACGCAGTATTTT. This sequence encodes CASSPTSGRMDTQYF.

The V gene is TRBV9, the J gene TRBJ1-1, with D perhaps TRBD1 (5 bases). The CDR3 covers 16 residues. Germline CDR1 reads SGDLS; CDR2 reads YYNGEE. Trimming removed 0 bases at V and 5 bases at J, with 17 bases between. The CDR3 region has the DNA TGTGCCAGCAGCGTAGGGGGGATTAGCGGGGTTACTGAAGCTTTCTTT. Translation: CASSVGGISGVTEAFF.

The chain recombines TRBV28 with TRBJ2-7, with a weak D call TRBD1 (6 bases). The CDR3 consists of 14 residues. Trimming shortened V by 6 bases and J by 2 bases, and 14 bases separated the two germline ends. Germline V CDR1 and CDR2: MDHEN, SYDVKM. CDR3 region: CASSRTVGAYEQYF. CDR3 DNA: TGTGCCAGCAGCCGGACAGTGGGCGCCTACGAGCAGTACTTC.

J is TRBJ2-7 and V is TRBV29-1; 10 bases are a match to TRBD2. Per germline, CDR1 SQVTM and CDR2 ANQGSEA. CDR3 length: 14 amino acids. V lost 6 bases, J lost 4 bases, and 9 bases stayed unmatched. CDR3 coding DNA: TGCAGCGTCCTTCTAGCGGGAGTCATTTACGAGCAGTACTTC. Amino acids: CSVLLAGVIYEQYF.

The J gene is TRBJ2-2, the V gene TRBV24-1; maybe TRBD1 (5 bases). Trimming left V 6 bases short and J 4 bases short, with 14 bases between. Germline lookup yields CDR1 KGHDR and CDR2 SFDVKD. The CDR3 is 15 amino acids. The CDR3 is CATSTKGGATGELFF. The CDR3 region has the DNA TGTGCCACCAGTACAAAGGGTGGGGCCACCGGGGAGCTGTTTTTT.